The clone carrying this T cell receptor beta chain has only a few counts. The data originate from a study of T cells after yellow fever vaccination. TCRdb re-analysed the 5' RACE reads in MiXCR, keeping a single row per CDR3 protein. The sample has some 550,000 distinct CDR3 sequences; around 21% are singletons. Trimming removed 7 bases at V and 7 bases at J, with 13 bases between. The CDR3 has 12 residues. The rearrangement uses TRBV12-3 or TRBV12-4 and TRBJ2-5, with a tentative D call TRBD2 (6 bases). The sequencing used PBMCs, collected 15 days after the yellow fever booster vaccination. This TCR came from a man younger than 45 who received the YFV17D yellow fever vaccine. For the CDR3, the DNA is TGTGCCAGCAACTTGGGGCGGGGGACCCAGTACTTC. Translation gives CASNLGRGTQYF.